The clone carrying this T cell receptor beta chain showed up just once. This sample was included in a study of blood T cell repertoires in COVID-19. Study as a whole: Collection of acute and convalescent COVID-19 samples took place in the United States, Italy and Spain. In each case, the material was cDNA or gDNA derived from T cells, B-cell-depleted T cells, or PBMCs.

How the authors handled the data: Estimation of nucleated cell counts was performed using reference gene primer amplification. Produced via immunoSEQ multiplex PCR; TCRdb's table is partial and in-frame only. The V and J calls and the clone size are those of that table, but D and trimming were determined from the DNA. This sample has some 220,000 clones; around nine tenths occur once, and the top ten carry around 12%. The sequence was obtained from a woman between 18 and 29 years old who had recovered from COVID-19. Specimen: peripheral blood.

The CDR3: CASSPPRLAGLSSYEQYF. DNA for the CDR3: TGTGCCAGCAGTCCCCCAAGACTAGCGGGACTATCCTCCTACGAGCAGTACTTC. V is TRBV25-1 and J is TRBJ2-7; 11 positions match TRBD2. CDR3 length equals 18 residues. Trimming took 5 bases from V and 0 from J; bases not matched to a gene: 12. Germline CDR1 reads MGHDK; CDR2 reads SYGVNS.